A single sample gave rise to the 20 T cell receptor beta chains below, sequenced in a study of blood T cell repertoires in COVID-19. Sequencing was performed with immunoSEQ multiplex PCR; in TCRdb, only in-frame clones are kept and a portion is missing. The sample has under 300,000 clones; about nine tenths are singletons. The sequenced sample was peripheral blood. The receptors here all came from a man aged 60 to 75 who had recovered from COVID-19.

This chain connects TRBV6-1 to TRBJ2-3; D is uncertain. CDR3 length equals 12 residues. V was cut by 5 bases and J by 2 bases, with 5 bases left in between. Germline V gene lookup returns CDR1 MNHNS and CDR2 SASEGT. The CDR3 sequence: CASSLVTDTQYF. The CDR3 DNA sequence: TGTGCCAGCAGTTTAGTCACAGATACGCAGTATTTT.

The chain has TRBV7-9 and TRBJ2-7; tentatively, D is TRBD1 (6 bases). Germline-derived CDR1 and CDR2 are SEHNR and FQNEAQ (reference sequence). V was pared by 0 bases and J by 2 bases, with 14 bases between. The CDR3 is 16 amino acids. The CDR3 here is CASSLATGMKTYEQYF. The CDR3 DNA reads TGTGCCAGCAGCTTAGCCACAGGGATGAAGACCTACGAGCAGTACTTC.

This rearrangement joins TRBV12-5 to TRBJ2-1; 13 positions agree with TRBD2. CDR3 length: 13 residues. The junction had 2 bases not matched to a gene; V was cut back by 5 bases and J by 10 bases. Germline CDR1 LGHNT, CDR2 FRNRAP. The CDR3, as DNA: TGTGCTAGTGGTCTGACTAGCGGGGGGGAGCAGTTCTTC. Amino acid sequence: CASGLTSGGEQFF.

The chain links TRBV5-4 to TRBJ1-2, with D perhaps TRBD1 (6 bases). Trimming stripped 0 bases from V and 3 bases from J, with 9 bases between. Per germline, CDR1 SGHNT and CDR2 YYREEE (reference sequence). The CDR3 runs 14 residues. The chain's CDR3 is CASSLAGADYGYTF. The CDR3 DNA reads TGTGCCAGCAGCTTGGCAGGGGCGGACTATGGCTACACCTTC. The complete variable domain, with remaining parts taken from reference TRBV5-4 and TRBJ1-2, reads ETGVTQSPTHLIKTRGQQVTLRCSSQSGHNTVSWYQQALGQGPQFIFQYYREEENGRGNFPPRFSGLQFPNYSSELNVNALELDDSALYLCASSLAGADYGYTFGSGTRLTVV.

The V gene is TRBV28, the J gene TRBJ1-6, with no clear D. This CDR3 has 18 residues. V lost 1 base, J lost 0 bases, and 13 bases lay in between. Germline V gene sequence: CDR1 MDHEN, CDR2 SYDVKM. CDR3 residues: CASSLYFTLSSYNSPLHF. CDR3 DNA sequence: TGTGCCAGCAGTTTATACTTCACCCTGAGCTCCTATAATTCACCCCTCCACTTT.

The CDR3 coding sequence is TGTGCCAGCAGCCTTTTTACAGGGGGCTCTGGAAACACCATATATTTT. Protein product: CASSLFTGGSGNTIYF. The gene calls are TRBV14 and TRBJ1-3, with 8 bases matching TRBD1. This CDR3 has 16 residues. Germline lookup yields CDR1 SGHDN and CDR2 FVKESK. The V and J ends lost 4 bases and 0 bases, in that order; junction bases with no gene match: 5.

The chain carries TRBV6-5 and TRBJ1-6; no clear D gene. V lost 2 bases and J 5 bases, leaving 10 bases between the germline ends. The CDR3 extends over 15 amino acids. CDR1 MNHEY and CDR2 SVGAGI come from the germline V gene. In DNA form, the CDR3 reads TGTGCCAGCAGTTACGATCAGGTTAATAATTCACCCCTCCACTTT. As protein: CASSYDQVNNSPLHF.

This chain links TRBV20-1 with TRBJ1-2; unclear D gene. In germline, CDR1 is DFQATT, CDR2 SNEGSKA (reference sequence). V lost 5 bases and J 8 bases, leaving 12 bases between the germline ends. This CDR3 spans 11 amino acids. The CDR3 here is CSAEGGSGYTF. In nucleotides, the CDR3 is TGCAGTGCTGAGGGTGGTTCAGGCTACACCTTC.

The sample holds a few counts of this clone. The chain employs TRBV10-3 and TRBJ1-1; D call uncertain. Germline V lookup: CDR1 ENHRY, CDR2 SYGVKD. The CDR3 consists of 13 residues. Between the trimmed V and J ends, which lost 7 bases and 0 bases, there was a span of 9 bases. The CDR3 coding sequence is TGTGCCATCAACTTTGATATGAACACTGAAGCTTTCTTT. This gives the protein CAINFDMNTEAFF.

The DNA for the CDR3 is TGTGCCAGCGCCGGGACAGGGAGACCTTTGAACACTGAAGCTTTCTTT. Translating it yields CASAGTGRPLNTEAFF. The rearrangement links TRBV27 to TRBJ1-1; the match to TRBD1 covers 9 bases. The junction had 10 bases not matched to a gene; V was cut back by 8 bases and J by 0 bases. The CDR3 totals 16 residues. Germline CDR1 is MNHEY and CDR2 is SMNVEV (reference sequence).

The V call is TRBV2, the J call TRBJ2-3; 11 bases map to TRBD2. After removal of 2 bases from V and 5 bases from J, the junction contained 6 bases not matched to a gene. This CDR3 is 16 amino acids long. CDR1 and CDR2 (germline): SNHLY, FYNNEI. As DNA, the CDR3 is TGTGCCAGCAGTGAATTAGTAGCGGGAGGGATAGATACGCAGTATTTT. Translation: CASSELVAGGIDTQYF.

This chain joins TRBV4-2 and TRBJ2-1, with TRBD2 matching 8 bases. This CDR3 has 18 residues. Germline trimming cut 6 bases from V and 5 bases from J; bases unmatched to any gene: 18. Germline-derived CDR1 and CDR2 are LGHNA and YNFKEQ. The CDR3 reads CASRRGGWEISWDNEQFF. The DNA for the CDR3 is TGTGCCAGCAGACGGGGGGGATGGGAGATCTCTTGGGACAATGAGCAGTTCTTC.

In this sample, this clone turned up once. V usage is TRBV7-2 and J usage is TRBJ2-3; 11 nucleotides match TRBD2. Trimming took 10 bases from V and 4 from J; bases not matched to a gene: 7. Looked up from germline, CDR1 is SGHTA and CDR2 is FQGNSA. CDR3 length equals 14 residues. Written as DNA, the CDR3 is TGTGCCACTTCGGGACTAGCGGCCCCAGATACGCAGTATTTT. This codes for CATSGLAAPDTQYF.

This chain uses TRBV3-1 (or the pseudogene TRBV3-2) with TRBJ1-2; D remains unclear. This CDR3 contains 14 residues. Germline loops: CDR1 LGHDT, CDR2 YNNKEL (reference sequence). Trimming left V 3 bases short and J 8 bases short, with 16 bases between. This CDR3 reads CASSQASAARGYTF. The CDR3 bases are TGTGCCAGCAGCCAGGCTTCTGCGGCGAGGGGCTACACCTTC.

The chain employs TRBV5-1 and TRBJ1-2, with 7 bases aligning to TRBD1. Germline V gene lookup returns CDR1 SGHRS and CDR2 YFSETQ. This CDR3 is 13 amino acids long. Germline trimming cut 7 bases from V and 6 bases from J; bases unmatched to any gene: 9. As DNA, the CDR3 is TGCGCCAGCGGCCTAACAGGGGTTGATGGCTACACCTTC. It yields the protein CASGLTGVDGYTF.

A single count supports this clone. J is TRBJ1-5 and V is TRBV6-1, with D perhaps matching TRBD1 (5 bases). Trimming took off 4 bases at V and 0 bases at J, with 13 bases between the two ends. The CDR3 length is 16 residues. Germline CDR1 MNHNS, CDR2 SASEGT. The CDR3 DNA reads TGTGCCAGCAGTGCTCCCAGGGTAAATAGCAATCAGCCCCAGCATTTT. This gives the protein CASSAPRVNSNQPQHF.

V and J are TRBV18 and TRBJ2-7; D unresolved. The CDR3 contains 14 residues. With 3 bases removed from V and 4 bases from J, the gap between germline ends came to 13 bases. The germline gives CDR1 KGHSH, CDR2 LQKENI. The CDR3 DNA reads TGTGCCAGCTCACCCACGACTGAAAGTTACGAGCAGTACTTC. This sequence encodes CASSPTTESYEQYF.

This clone was recorded a few times. V usage is TRBV20-1 and J usage is TRBJ1-1; no clear D. The CDR3 has 11 amino acids. Germline CDR1 and CDR2: DFQATT and SNEGSKA (reference sequence). CDR3 residues: CRAEVNTEAFF. Written as DNA, the CDR3 is TGCAGGGCGGAGGTTAACACTGAAGCTTTCTTT.

The rearrangement uses TRBV5-6 and TRBJ2-7; D possibly corresponds to TRBD1 (5 bases). The germline gives CDR1 SGHDT, CDR2 YYEEEE. V dropped 4 bases and J dropped 7 bases, with 21 bases sitting between them. This CDR3 contains 15 residues. The CDR3 loop reads CASSPRRVQGEEQYF. CDR3 nucleotide sequence: TGTGCCAGCAGCCCCCGCCGAGTGCAGGGCGAGGAGCAGTACTTC.

This rearrangement joins TRBV24-1 to TRBJ2-3; 12 bases align to TRBD2. Per germline, CDR1 KGHDR and CDR2 SFDVKD. CDR3 size: 15 residues. The ends lost 4 bases at V and 6 bases at J; junction bases unmatched: 4. This chain's CDR3 is CATSDGLAGLDTQYF. The CDR3 DNA reads as TGTGCCACCAGTGACGGACTAGCGGGGCTCGATACGCAGTATTTT.